One sample yielded the 29 T cell receptor beta chains listed below, sequenced in a study of T-cell reconstitution after alpha-beta-depleted transplantation in children. TCRbeta library construction was performed incorporating unique molecular identifiers. TCRdb independently ran MiXCR on the PCR reads; one entry per CDR3 protein. The sample consists of 300,000 to 350,000 distinct CDR3 sequences, 23% of them appearing once. The sequencing used PBMCs, mostly from graft donor cells, collected 180 days after TCRalphabeta/CD19-depleted stem cell transplant. These receptors were collected from a male patient aged 10 to 17 who had a stem cell transplant for acute lymphoblastic leukemia, so the T cells may come from the graft donor.

This clonotype was counted a few times. This chain connects TRBV5-1 to TRBJ2-2; D not resolved. This CDR3 has 13 amino acids. Germline CDR1 reads SGHRS; CDR2 reads YFSETQ. With 2 bases removed from V and 3 bases from J, the gap between germline ends came to 5 bases. The CDR3 sequence: CASSLPHTGELFF. The CDR3 DNA sequence: TGCGCCAGCAGCTTACCCCACACCGGGGAGCTGTTTTTT.

This chain uses TRBV20-1 with TRBJ2-1; TRBD2 is a possible D gene (5 bases). Germline CDR1 reads DFQATT; CDR2 reads SNEGSKA (reference sequence). V was trimmed by 8 bases and J by 7 bases, leaving 18 bases between them. CDR3 length: 13 amino acids. This CDR3 reads CSSPASRVNEQFF. In DNA form, the CDR3 reads TGCAGTTCCCCGGCTAGCAGAGTGAATGAGCAGTTCTTC.

Ten or more counts support this clonotype. The chain uses TRBV5-1 and TRBJ2-5; no clear D. This CDR3 is 11 amino acids long. Trimming cost V 4 bases and J 2 bases, with 3 bases left between them. In germline, CDR1 is SGHRS, CDR2 YFSETQ. CDR3 sequence (DNA): TGCGCCAGCAGCATACAAGAGACCCAGTACTTC. Protein product: CASSIQETQYF.

The V and J genes are TRBV25-1 and TRBJ2-4, with 7 nucleotides matching TRBD1. The germline gives CDR1 MGHDK, CDR2 SYGVNS. The CDR3 covers 15 residues. Germline trimming cut 3 bases from V and 2 bases from J; bases unmatched to any gene: 4. CDR3 sequence reads: CASSDRGKSKNIQYF. CDR3 sequence (DNA): TGTGCCAGCAGTGACAGGGGGAAATCCAAAAACATTCAGTACTTC.

The rearrangement joins TRBV7-2 to TRBJ2-5; 9 positions match TRBD2. V was clipped by 5 bases and J by 5 bases; unmatched bases: 9. Germline V CDR1 and CDR2: SGHTA, FQGNSA. The CDR3 covers 15 residues. CDR3: CASSPSGISVETQYF. CDR3 in DNA: TGTGCCAGCAGCCCTAGCGGGATAAGCGTGGAGACCCAGTACTTC.

CDR3 protein: CSAAWVPYNEQFF. CDR3 bases: TGCAGTGCTGCTTGGGTCCCCTACAATGAGCAGTTCTTC. The rearrangement joins TRBV20-1 to TRBJ2-1; D call uncertain. Germline values: CDR1 DFQATT, CDR2 SNEGSKA (reference sequence). V dropped 5 bases and J dropped 2 bases, with 10 bases sitting between them. The CDR3 has 13 residues.

In this sample, this clonotype turned up a few times. The V and J genes are TRBV5-1 and TRBJ2-3; 11 positions match TRBD2. V gave up 2 bases and J gave up 1 base; unmatched junction bases: 9. The CDR3 spans 18 residues. Per the germline V gene, CDR1 is SGHRS and CDR2 is YFSETQ. CDR3 loop: CASSFLTSGIRGTDTQYF. CDR3 nucleotide sequence: TGCGCCAGCAGCTTCCTGACTAGCGGGATAAGGGGCACAGATACGCAGTATTTT.

The V gene is TRBV5-6, the J gene TRBJ2-5; tentative D call: TRBD1 (7 bases). The V end lost 0 bases, the J end lost 1 base, and 13 bases lay between the germline ends. This CDR3 spans 16 amino acids. Germline-derived CDR1 and CDR2 are SGHDT and YYEEEE. CDR3 amino acids: CASSLDGRGAQETQYF. The CDR3, as DNA: TGTGCCAGCAGCTTGGACGGCAGGGGGGCCCAAGAGACCCAGTACTTC.

The CDR3 sequence is CASSGEGWQDYNEQFF. The CDR3 DNA is TGCGCCAGCAGTGGGGAAGGGTGGCAGGACTACAATGAGCAGTTCTTC. The chain couples TRBV10-2 to TRBJ2-1; D gene ambiguous. The CDR3 runs 16 residues. CDR1 is WSHSY, CDR2 SAAADI, per germline. V was shortened by 4 bases and J by 3 bases, with 16 bases between the two germline ends.

V usage is TRBV2 and J usage is TRBJ2-1, with TRBD2 identical over 8 bases. Germline CDR1 reads SNHLY; CDR2 reads FYNNEI. Trimming cost V 4 bases and J 0 bases; bases outside gene matches: 2. The CDR3 loop spans 15 amino acids. For the CDR3, the DNA is TGTGCCAGCAGTGCCCGGGGGGGCTCCTACAATGAGCAGTTCTTC. It translates to CASSARGGSYNEQFF.

The chain combines TRBV6-1 with TRBJ2-1; no reliable D call. This CDR3 contains 14 residues. V was trimmed by 4 bases and J by 4 bases, leaving 11 bases between them. Germline V gives CDR1 MNHNS, CDR2 SASEGT. CDR3 in DNA: TGTGCCAGCAGTGTTCTATTTCTGTACAATGAGCAGTTCTTC. As protein: CASSVLFLYNEQFF.

This clonotype showed up just a few times. The chain links TRBV7-3 to TRBJ2-2; perhaps D is TRBD1 or TRBD2 (5 bases each). The CDR3 is 19 residues long. The V gene lost 1 base and the J gene lost 2 bases, with 20 bases spanning the gap. The germline CDR1 and CDR2 sequences are SGHTA and FQGTGA. CDR3 in DNA: TGTGCCAGCAGCTTAATCGCCCGAGGCCGGGACGTAAACACCGGGGAGCTGTTTTTT. Protein product: CASSLIARGRDVNTGELFF.

This clonotype was detected ten times or more. The rearrangement joins TRBV11-2 to TRBJ2-1; a possible D gene is TRBD2 (6 bases). Germline V gives CDR1 SGHAT, CDR2 FQNNGV. Trimming stripped 3 bases from V and 1 base from J, with 10 bases between. The CDR3 runs to 15 residues. CDR3 in DNA: TGTGCCAGCAGCTTCACCAGCGGGTCCTACAATGAGCAGTTCTTC. Protein sequence: CASSFTSGSYNEQFF.

The rearrangement links TRBV2 to TRBJ2-1, with 10 positions matching TRBD2. The germline V gene has CDR1 SNHLY and CDR2 FYNNEI. The CDR3 spans 13 residues. J was trimmed by 7 bases and V by 4 bases; bases with no gene match: 1. Written as DNA, the CDR3 is TGTGCCAGCAGTGGACTAGCGGGTAATGAGCAGTTCTTC. It codes for CASSGLAGNEQFF.

V and J are TRBV5-1 and TRBJ2-1; D unclear. This CDR3 spans 14 amino acids. V lost 1 base and J 0 bases, leaving 5 bases between the germline ends. The germline V gene has CDR1 SGHRS and CDR2 YFSETQ. DNA for the CDR3: TGCGCCAGCAGCTTGCAGGTCTCCTACAATGAGCAGTTCTTC. Protein product: CASSLQVSYNEQFF.

Only a few counts were recorded for this clonotype. The chain has TRBV11-3 and TRBJ2-2, with D tentatively TRBD1 or TRBD2 (5 bases each). In germline, CDR1 is SGHNT, CDR2 YENEEA. The CDR3 contains 16 residues. V dropped 3 bases and J dropped 5 bases, with 16 bases sitting between them. CDR3 DNA sequence: TGTGCCAGCAGCTTGGGGGTCGCTAGAGGGACCGGGGAGCTGTTTTTT. Translation: CASSLGVARGTGELFF.

This clonotype has more than one count but fewer than ten. The chain uses TRBV28 and TRBJ2-5; TRBD2 aligns across 7 bases. Trimming removed 5 bases from V and 3 bases from J; junction bases left unmatched: 15. This CDR3 region has 17 residues. In germline, CDR1 is MDHEN, CDR2 SYDVKM. In DNA form, the CDR3 reads TGTGCCAGCAGTACCCCCGGTTCCGGGGGGAATAAAGAGACCCAGTACTTC. Amino acids: CASSTPGSGGNKETQYF.

This clonotype was counted a few times. The V call is TRBV4-1, the J call TRBJ2-5; tentatively, D is TRBD2 (5 bases). Germline loops: CDR1 MGHRA, CDR2 YSYEKL. The CDR3 totals 16 residues. V dropped 0 bases and J dropped 6 bases, with 17 bases sitting between them. CDR3 DNA sequence: TGCGCCAGCAGCCAAGATTGGCTCTCGGCGGGCCAGACCCAGTACTTC. Amino acids: CASSQDWLSAGQTQYF.

In this sample, this clonotype turned up a few times. The chain carries TRBV27 and TRBJ2-6, with no clear D. Germline-derived CDR1 and CDR2 are MNHEY and SMNVEV (reference sequence). CDR3 length: 15 residues. Trimming shortened V by 5 bases and J by 1 base, and 9 bases separated the two germline ends. The CDR3 reads CASSGFGSGANVLTF. The CDR3 DNA follows: TGTGCCAGCAGTGGATTTGGGTCTGGGGCCAACGTCCTGACTTTC.

The rearrangement links TRBV7-6 to TRBJ2-7; TRBD1 matches 12 bases. V shed 1 base and J 7 bases; nucleotides not matched to a gene: 5. The CDR3 is made up of 15 amino acids. Germline values: CDR1 SGHVS, CDR2 FNYEAQ. CDR3 DNA sequence: TGTGCCAGCAGCTTAGGGGGACAGGGGGCAGGGGAGCAGTACTTC. Protein product: CASSLGGQGAGEQYF.

This clonotype was counted between two and nine times. The chain joins TRBV27 to TRBJ2-7, with D perhaps matching TRBD1 or TRBD2 (5 bases each). The CDR3 covers 14 residues. Germline CDR1 is MNHEY and CDR2 is SMNVEV (reference sequence). V was pared by 5 bases and J by 4 bases, with 15 bases between. CDR3 nucleotide sequence: TGTGCCAGCAGTGTGCAGGGAGTCCCTTACGAGCAGTACTTC. Its translation: CASSVQGVPYEQYF.

The V and J genes are TRBV19 and TRBJ2-2; maybe TRBD1 (7 bases). Germline values: CDR1 LNHDA, CDR2 SQIVND (reference sequence). The length of the CDR3 is 15 residues. V was pared by 3 bases and J by 4 bases, with 12 bases between. The CDR3: CASSINRGGTGELFF. In DNA, the CDR3 is TGTGCCAGTAGTATTAACAGGGGAGGCACCGGGGAGCTGTTTTTT.

The chain recombines TRBV20-1 with TRBJ1-2; perhaps TRBD1 as D (5 bases). Trimming left V 6 bases short and J 7 bases short, with 18 bases between. Germline V CDR1 and CDR2: DFQATT, SNEGSKA (reference sequence). The CDR3 runs 13 residues. This CDR3 reads CSAPGHGVAGYTF. CDR3 in DNA: TGCAGTGCCCCAGGGCACGGGGTCGCTGGCTACACCTTC.

The V gene is TRBV20-1, the J gene TRBJ2-3, with 7 nucleotides matching TRBD1. The trim removed 7 bases at V and 2 bases at J, leaving 3 bases unmatched. This CDR3 has 12 residues. Germline V gives CDR1 DFQATT, CDR2 SNEGSKA (reference sequence). The CDR3 sequence: CSGGGDTDTQYF. For the CDR3, the DNA is TGCAGTGGAGGGGGCGACACAGATACGCAGTATTTT.

The chain recombines TRBV5-5 with TRBJ1-1; D unclear. The CDR3 contains 12 residues. With 6 bases removed from V and 6 bases from J, the gap between germline ends came to 12 bases. Germline V gene lookup returns CDR1 SGHKS and CDR2 YYEKEE (reference sequence). CDR3 sequence reads: CASTRGGPEAFF. The CDR3 DNA follows: TGTGCCAGCACCCGCGGTGGCCCTGAAGCTTTCTTT.

This clonotype showed up just a few times. V is TRBV20-1 and J is TRBJ1-2; D gene uncertain. This CDR3 is 12 amino acids long. The V end lost 3 bases, the J end lost 4 bases, and 9 bases lay between the germline ends. Germline lookup yields CDR1 DFQATT and CDR2 SNEGSKA (reference sequence). CDR3: CSARDPAYGYTF. CDR3 DNA: TGCAGTGCTAGGGATCCAGCCTATGGCTACACCTTC.

The chain combines TRBV5-1 with TRBJ2-5, with TRBD2 identical over 7 bases. Germline V gives CDR1 SGHRS, CDR2 YFSETQ. V lost 1 base and J lost 4; bases outside the gene matches: 4. The CDR3 sequence is 14 residues long. CDR3 region: CASSLLKRGETQYF. In DNA, the CDR3 is TGCGCCAGCAGCTTGCTAAAGCGGGGAGAGACCCAGTACTTC.

The chain joins TRBV7-7 to TRBJ2-2; D might be TRBD1 or TRBD2, each matching 7 bases. The V gene lost 5 bases and the J gene lost 5 bases, with 18 bases spanning the gap. Germline V gene lookup returns CDR1 SSHAT and CDR2 FNYEAQ (reference sequence). The CDR3 is made up of 16 amino acids. The CDR3 here is CASSRHRGGDTGELFF. Written as DNA, the CDR3 is TGTGCCAGCAGCCGACACAGGGGAGGGGATACCGGGGAGCTGTTTTTT.

This clonotype was seen a few times. The V gene is TRBV21-1, the J gene TRBJ2-2; the tabulated D call, TRBD1, remains unverified against the DNA. TRBV21-1 is marked as a pseudogene. The CDR3 runs 17 residues. CDR3 sequence reads: CASTSLEYRERTPGSCF. As DNA, the CDR3 is TGTGCCAGCACCTCACTAGAGTACAGGGAGCGAACACCGGGGAGCTGTTTT.